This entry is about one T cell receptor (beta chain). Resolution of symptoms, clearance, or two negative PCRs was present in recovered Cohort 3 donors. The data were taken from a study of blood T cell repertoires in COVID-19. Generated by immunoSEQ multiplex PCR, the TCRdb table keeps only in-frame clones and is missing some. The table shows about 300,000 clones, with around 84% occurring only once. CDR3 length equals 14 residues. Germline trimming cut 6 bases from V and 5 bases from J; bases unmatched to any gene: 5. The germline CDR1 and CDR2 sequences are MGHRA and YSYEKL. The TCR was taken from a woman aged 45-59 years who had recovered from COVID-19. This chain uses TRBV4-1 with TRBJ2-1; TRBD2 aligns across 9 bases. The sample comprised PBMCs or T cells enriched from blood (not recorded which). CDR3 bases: TGCGCCAGCAGGCCGGCGGGAGGGAACAATGAGCAGTTCTTC. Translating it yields CASRPAGGNNEQFF.